This TCR beta chain was sequenced during a study of blood T cell repertoires in COVID-19. Libraries were prepared by immunoSEQ multiplex PCR; TCRdb keeps only in-frame clonotypes and omits some of them. The repertoire holds hundreds of thousands of clones, with approximately 80% as singletons. This CDR3 is 16 amino acids long. CDR1 is LGHNA and CDR2 is YSLEER in the germline V gene. The J segment lost 6 bases and the V segment lost 1 base, leaving 6 bases of the junction unmatched. Sequenced material: peripheral blood. This clonotype originated in an elderly woman with active or convalescent COVID-19. The chain combines TRBV4-3 with TRBJ2-2, with 9 bases that match TRBD2. In DNA form, the CDR3 reads TGCGCCAGCAGCCAAGCTGCGGGAGGGATCGCCGGGGAGCTGTTTTTT. It encodes CASSQAAGGIAGELFF.